A single sample is the source of the 11 T cell receptor beta chains below, sequenced in a study of T cell repertoires in cytomegalovirus infection. TCRdb itself ran the reads through MiXCR, one entry per CDR3 protein. The table records fewer than 300,000 distinct CDR3 sequences, roughly a quarter of them present only once. Sequenced sample: PBMCs. The receptors were gathered from a human donor in good health (CMV status not recorded). Some clones in this sample may be carry-over from other donors' samples.

The chain joins TRBV28 to TRBJ2-7, with 10 positions matching TRBD1. Germline CDR1 and CDR2: MDHEN and SYDVKM. V was pared by 5 bases and J by 3 bases, with 10 bases of the junction left unmatched. The CDR3 loop spans 16 amino acids. The CDR3 DNA reads TGTGCCAGCAGTGTGACAGGGGGCGTTCACCGCTACGAGCAGTACTTC. Protein product: CASSVTGGVHRYEQYF.

The chain recombines TRBV29-1 with TRBJ1-2; the D gene is possibly TRBD1 (5 bases). The CDR3 consists of 13 residues. V lost 4 bases and J 5 bases, leaving 14 bases between the germline ends. The germline gives CDR1 SQVTM, CDR2 ANQGSEA. The CDR3 coding sequence is TGCAGCGTTGGAGGGGAAAGGAGGTATGGCTACACCTTC. It codes for CSVGGERRYGYTF.

This clonotype was observed at least ten times. The rearrangement links TRBV7-2 to TRBJ2-7; D call uncertain. This CDR3 contains 13 residues. V was trimmed by 1 base and J by 3 bases, leaving 7 bases between them. Germline-derived CDR1 and CDR2 are SGHTA and FQGNSA. The CDR3 sequence is CASSLGGFYEQYF. CDR3 coding DNA: TGTGCCAGCAGCTTAGGCGGCTTCTACGAGCAGTACTTC.

The rearrangement joins TRBV20-1 to TRBJ2-1, with 9 bases aligning to TRBD2. CDR3 length equals 13 residues. CDR1 DFQATT and CDR2 SNEGSKA come from the germline V gene (reference sequence). The junction had 6 bases not matched to a gene; V was cut back by 4 bases and J by 8 bases. In DNA, the CDR3 is TGCAGTGCTATGAGCGGGGGGTACGATGAGCAGTTCTTC. Translated, it gives CSAMSGGYDEQFF.

The J gene is TRBJ2-5, the V gene TRBV6-2 or TRBV6-3, with D maybe TRBD1 (5 bases). V gave up 5 bases and J gave up 4 bases, with 8 bases separating them. The CDR3 totals 12 residues. Germline V gene lookup returns CDR1 MNHEY and CDR2 SVGEGT. CDR3 protein: CASSNRRETQYF. The CDR3 DNA reads TGTGCCAGCAGTAACAGGAGAGAGACCCAGTACTTC.

This clonotype showed up just a few times. This chain uses TRBV6-6 with TRBJ2-2; D is possibly TRBD1 (6 bases). The V end was cut by 10 bases, the J end by 1 base, with 19 bases between. Germline assignment: CDR1 MNHNY and CDR2 SVGAGI (reference sequence). The CDR3 runs 16 residues. The CDR3, as DNA: TGTGCCACCGGTGGGTGGGGGCCGAGGAACACCGGGGAGCTGTTTTTT. It yields the protein CATGGWGPRNTGELFF.

The chain employs TRBV27 and TRBJ2-1; 7 bases line up with TRBD2. With V trimmed by 6 bases and J by 4 bases, 12 bases remained unmatched. The CDR3 is 16 residues long. Germline V lookup: CDR1 MNHEY, CDR2 SMNVEV (reference sequence). CDR3 nucleotide sequence: TGTGCCAGCAGCTTCTCGGGCGGGGGACCGTACAATGAGCAGTTCTTC. Encoded protein: CASSFSGGGPYNEQFF.

This clonotype has just a few counts. V gene TRBV25-1 combines with J gene TRBJ2-5; D not resolved. The length of the CDR3 is 15 residues. CDR1 and CDR2 from the germline V gene are MGHDK and SYGVNS. Trimming shortened V by 4 bases and J by 3 bases, and 15 bases separated the two germline ends. As DNA, the CDR3 is TGTGCCAGCAGTGCCCCCAGCGCCCTCGAAGAGACCCAGTACTTC. Translating gives CASSAPSALEETQYF.

This rearrangement joins TRBV6-5 to TRBJ1-1; 8 bases line up with TRBD1. V dropped 2 bases and J dropped 4; count of bases not matched to a gene: 6. The germline CDR1 and CDR2 sequences are MNHEY and SVGAGI. CDR3 length: 15 amino acids. As DNA, the CDR3 is TGTGCCAGCAGTTACACAGGGGGAGGGAGCACTGAAGCTTTCTTT. It is translated as CASSYTGGGSTEAFF.

This clonotype was seen only a few times. The V call is TRBV6-2 or TRBV6-3, the J call TRBJ2-1; 7 bases match TRBD1. This CDR3 contains 15 residues. The V gene's germline CDR1 is MNHEY and CDR2 SVGEGT. V shed 5 bases, J shed 3 bases, and the junction held 7 bases outside the gene matches. CDR3 loop: CASSHGQVSYNEQFF. Written as DNA, the CDR3 is TGTGCCAGCAGTCATGGACAGGTCAGCTACAATGAGCAGTTCTTC.

On this clonotype: The conserved final phenylalanine or tryptophan is absent from the CDR3, which likely points to a read error. This chain links TRBV28 with TRBJ2-3; TRBD2 might be the D (7 bases). CDR1 and CDR2 (germline): MDHEN, SYDVKM. V was cut by 7 bases and J by 2 bases, with 13 bases left in between. This CDR3 is built from 14 residues. In DNA form, the CDR3 reads TGTGCCAGCACCCCGGGGGGCCTCACAGATACGCAGTATGTT. Encoded protein: CASTPGGLTDTQYV.